This T cell receptor (beta chain) is from a study of T cells in Graves' hyperthyroidism and ophthalmopathy (dated by TCRdb to about 2019). A note on the overall study: A discovery cohort of roughly 100 patients, fewer than 50 with Graves' ophthalmopathy and 57 with stable Graves' hyperthyroidism, was used to find distinguishing TCR V-J signatures. Prospective prediction of ophthalmopathy was tested in an independent validation cohort of fewer than 20 hyperthyroidism patients and some 17 patients who later progressed to ophthalmopathy. The 85 to 100 discovery patients were divided at random into training and test sets in a 7:3 ratio. In several Graves' hyperthyroidism patients, the study also compared T-cell repertoires from thyroid tissue with T-cell repertoires from blood. Once sampling was done, hyperthyroidism patients were given methimazole at a starting dose of 30 mg daily, whereas ophthalmopathy patients were given high-dose intravenous methylprednisolone. The paper describes TCR Vbeta CDR3 sequencing of 130 to 150 peripheral blood samples, made up of about 40 ophthalmopathy patients, around 78 hyperthyroidism patients and 17 progressor patients. The research as a whole found: Most expanded thyroid clonotypes (frequency above 0.001) were also detected in blood, suggesting blood repertoires may reflect thyroid immune responses. Sample size was not statistically predetermined, and blinding of investigators to group allocation was not performed. In validation, the model predicted progression to ophthalmopathy a median of roughly 6.5 months before onset, with about 71% sensitivity and 72.22% specificity. Ophthalmopathy was separated from stable hyperthyroidism by a 13 V-J signature model, with about 86% sensitivity and approximately 81% specificity obtained in cross-validation and 80%/75% obtained in testing.

TCR beta CDR3 regions were amplified from RNA transcripts. The first round of RT-PCR for the TCR CDR3 was performed with the HTBI primer set and the Qiagen OneStep RT-PCR kit. A second multiplex PCR round built the libraries, followed by size selection and purification. Paired-end sequencing of the libraries was performed with 100 bp reads on an Illumina HiSeq2000. The study's own analysis went as follows. SOAPnuke was used to process the raw data, with reads discarded if the reads contained adapters or uncalled bases, had a mean Phred below 15, or lacked an exact constant-primer or identifier match. COPE v1.2.5 was used to merge the high-quality paired reads, and each unique nucleotide sequence was defined as a clonotype. Clonotypes were aligned to IMGT TRBV, TRBD and TRBJ reference segments using MiTCR v1.1. Analysis was restricted to V-J combinations with a frequency above 0.0001, which covered 99% to 99.2% of repertoires. The TCS score was defined as F50 (clonal expansion) divided by E x V (chaos), with BLOSUM62-based TCRdist calculated between CDR3 peptides within each V-J. Welch's t-statistics and random forest reduced approximately 520 V-J features to 10 to 15, which were used in a naive Bayes classifier (R e1071). The Morisita-Horn index was used to measure how similar the thyroid and blood repertoires were. TCRdb reworked the public reads: Q25 trimming with fastp, MiXCR clone assembly, productive beta chains retained. Each record represents a unique CDR3 protein, reported with the most common genes and DNA among its rows. TCRdb assigned the V and J calls; the authors' analysis was not used. The sample yields 550,000 to 600,000 distinct CDR3 sequences; about 45% were counted once. Around 19% of the sample goes to the ten largest clones.

The study excluded patients with uncontrolled infections, other autoimmune diseases, pregnancy or lactation. Clinical symptoms, serum thyroxine and TRAb, thyroid ultrasound, and orbital computed tomography formed the basis for the diagnoses. Trizol reagent was used to extract total RNA, and RNA quality was then checked on an Agilent 2100 Bioanalyzer. This clonotype was counted many times. It lacks a known antigen. No base quality information exists; no much larger clone differs at one position. CDR1 and CDR2 (DFQATT, SNEGSKA) derive from the germline V gene (reference sequence). The junction shows trimming of 5 bases on V and 0 bases on J, plus 7 bases between the germline ends. From cysteine to phenylalanine, the CDR3 is 12 amino acids long. Kept here is only the CDR3 DNA, which spans 36 bases and is read in frame from base 1.

The origin of this receptor is an adult woman with Graves' disease, either hyperthyroidism or ophthalmopathy (not recorded which). Material: peripheral blood or thyroid tissue (not recorded which). The chain is assembled from TRBV20-1 and TRBJ2-5, with the D gene not clear enough to name. The nucleotides are TGCAGTGCTTTGAGGTACCAAGAGACCCAGTACTTC. Translated, this gives CSALRYQETQYF.